The 16 T cell receptor beta chains given below trace back to one sample, sequenced in a study of vaccination and CD4 T cells after COVID-19. Cultured CD4+ T cell DNA underwent sequencing with the Oncomine TCR Beta short-read assay. TCRdb reprocessed the PCR reads with MiXCR, giving one entry per CDR3 protein. This sample has about 20,000 distinct CDR3 sequences, with about 40% found just once. Their antigens are not known. Treatment of the sample: roughly ten-day PBMC culture with coronavirus spike peptide pools or control peptides (ViraFEST assay). The source was CD4+ T cells from blood, cultured in vitro, collected after SARS-CoV-2 vaccination. The receptors were gathered from a human donor who had recovered from COVID-19.

This clonotype has more than one count but fewer than ten. V usage is TRBV27 and J usage is TRBJ2-3, with 9 bases that match TRBD1. Germline V gene data show CDR1 as MNHEY and CDR2 as SMNVEV (reference sequence). CDR3 length: 14 residues. Trimming cost V 7 bases and J 5 bases; bases outside gene matches: 7. In DNA form, the CDR3 reads TGTGCCAGCACTTACAGGGGGCGGGGAGATACGCAGTATTTT. Protein product: CASTYRGRGDTQYF.

The CDR3, as DNA: TGTGCCAGCAGTTTGATCGGCGGCTATGGCTACACCTTC. Its protein is CASSLIGGYGYTF. The chain combines TRBV27 with TRBJ1-2, with unresolved D. From germline, CDR1 is MNHEY and CDR2 SMNVEV (reference sequence). Trimming removed 3 bases from V and 4 bases from J, with 9 bases in between. The CDR3 length is 13 residues.

The chain carries TRBV7-8 and TRBJ2-5; D unresolved. Germline V CDR1 and CDR2: SGHVS, FQNEAQ. V shed 6 bases and J shed 4 bases, with 6 bases lying between them. The CDR3 spans 11 residues. CDR3 loop: CASRHAETQYF. CDR3 sequence (DNA): TGTGCCAGCAGGCACGCAGAGACCCAGTACTTC.

This clonotype has a handful of counts. CDR3 amino acids: CASSSAGVGTQYF. CDR3 DNA sequence: TGTGCCAGCAGCTCGGCGGGGGTCGGGACCCAGTACTTC. This chain joins TRBV11-3 and TRBJ2-5, with 7 bases aligning to TRBD2. This CDR3 is built from 13 residues. J lost 7 bases, V lost 4 bases, and 6 bases had no gene match. Germline CDR1 and CDR2: SGHNT and YENEEA.

The table lists this clonotype with a few counts. The chain uses TRBV19 and TRBJ1-1; D perhaps matches TRBD1 (6 bases). CDR1 LNHDA and CDR2 SQIVND come from the germline V gene (reference sequence). The CDR3 sequence is 13 residues long. Trimming left V 6 bases short and J 2 bases short, with 10 bases between. The CDR3 region is CASRLGANTEAFF. The CDR3 nucleotides read TGTGCCAGTAGATTGGGGGCTAACACTGAAGCTTTCTTT.

The chain couples TRBV11-2 to TRBJ2-3, with D possibly matching TRBD2 (6 bases). The germline V gene has CDR1 SGHAT and CDR2 FQNNGV. V was shortened by 1 base and J by 3 bases, with 17 bases between the two germline ends. This CDR3 comprises 17 residues. CDR3 DNA sequence: TGTGCCAGCAGCTTAGGAGTAACGGCGGGATCTACAGATACGCAGTATTTT. Translation gives CASSLGVTAGSTDTQYF.

The chain uses TRBV20-1 and TRBJ1-1; TRBD1 matches 7 bases. The junction had 4 bases not matched to a gene; V was cut back by 5 bases and J by 7 bases. The germline CDR1 and CDR2 sequences are DFQATT and SNEGSKA (reference sequence). This CDR3 is built from 11 residues. CDR3 nucleotides: TGCAGTGCTTTGACAGGGTTTGAAGCTTTCTTT. It translates to CSALTGFEAFF.

The chain couples TRBV29-1 to TRBJ2-4, with 12 bases lining up with TRBD1. J gave up 7 bases and V 6 bases, and 7 bases lay outside the gene matches. This CDR3 contains 14 residues. In germline, CDR1 is SQVTM, CDR2 ANQGSEA. The CDR3 region is CSVAGTGGENIQYF. CDR3 nucleotide sequence: TGCAGCGTGGCCGGGACAGGGGGCGAGAACATTCAGTACTTC.

The chain is built from TRBV20-1 and TRBJ2-2; TRBD2 agrees at 9 bases. Germline CDR1 and CDR2: DFQATT and SNEGSKA (reference sequence). V shed 3 bases and J 2 bases; nucleotides not matched to a gene: 4. CDR3 length: 15 residues. This chain's CDR3 is CSARIAGVNTGELFF. The CDR3 DNA is TGCAGTGCTAGGATAGCGGGGGTTAACACCGGGGAGCTGTTTTTT.

This chain uses TRBV28 with TRBJ2-1; 16 bases line up with TRBD2. The CDR3 is 16 amino acids. Germline V gives CDR1 MDHEN, CDR2 SYDVKM. The ends lost 10 bases at V and 5 bases at J; junction bases unmatched: 8. As DNA, the CDR3 is TGTGCCACCGTAAAGGGACTAGCGGGAGGGGACAATGAGCAGTTCTTC. Protein: CATVKGLAGGDNEQFF.

This clonotype was recorded a few times. The chain is built from TRBV5-1 and TRBJ2-7; D call uncertain. The germline gives CDR1 SGHRS, CDR2 YFSETQ. V shed 0 bases and J shed 0 bases, with 7 bases lying between them. The CDR3 has 14 amino acids. The CDR3 spells CASSLVLSSYEQYF. The CDR3 DNA is TGCGCCAGCAGCTTGGTCCTAAGCTCCTACGAGCAGTACTTC.

This clonotype appeared a few times. The chain employs TRBV7-2 and TRBJ2-7; TRBD1 matches 10 bases. CDR1 SGHTA and CDR2 FQGNSA come from the germline V gene. J gave up 4 bases and V 5 bases, and 20 bases lay outside the gene matches. CDR3 size: 19 residues. This CDR3 reads CASSDRGLENQWVSYEQYF. Written as DNA, the CDR3 is TGTGCCAGCAGCGACAGGGGGCTGGAAAATCAGTGGGTCTCGTACGAGCAGTACTTC.

The chain has TRBV5-1 and TRBJ2-7, with D unclear. The CDR3 loop spans 12 amino acids. CDR1 and CDR2 from the germline V gene are SGHRS and YFSETQ. With 2 bases removed from V and 6 bases from J, the gap between germline ends came to 9 bases. The CDR3 is CASSLSGGEQYF. The CDR3 coding sequence is TGCGCCAGCAGCTTATCAGGTGGCGAGCAGTACTTC.

The genes are TRBV12-3 or TRBV12-4 and TRBJ1-5, with 7 bases matching TRBD1. The CDR3 covers 15 residues. The J segment lost 2 bases and the V segment lost 5 bases, leaving 6 bases of the junction unmatched. The DNA of the CDR3 is TGTGCCAGCAGTGCAACAGGGGCTGGCAATCAGCCCCAGCATTTT. Translated: CASSATGAGNQPQHF.

A remark on this clonotype: An end of the junction differs from the germline gene, which may be a read error. The chain couples TRBV6-5 to TRBJ1-6, with 9 bases lining up with TRBD1. This CDR3 region has 15 residues. Per germline, CDR1 MNHEY and CDR2 SVGAGI. This chain's CDR3 is CTSSYTDRGNSPLHF. The CDR3 DNA follows: TGTACCAGCAGTTATACGGACAGGGGCAATTCACCCCTCCACTTT.

A few counts support this clonotype. The chain joins TRBV15 to TRBJ1-1; no definite D call. Per the germline V gene, CDR1 is LNHNV and CDR2 is YYDKDF (reference sequence). The CDR3 contains 14 residues. Trimming shortened V by 0 bases and J by 2 bases, and 7 bases separated the two germline ends. The CDR3 DNA reads as TGTGCCACCAGCAGAGATTTCGGTAACACTGAAGCTTTCTTT. Translation gives CATSRDFGNTEAFF.